This T cell receptor (beta chain) was identified in a study of beta chain features in type 1 diabetes. Study-wide context: When patients were set against healthy donors, age, gender and cell yields were similar. Summed over all samples, the examined sorted cells came to 107,917,701. Study-wide results and caveats: Type 1 diabetes patients showed a moderate but significant shortening of TCRB CDR3s in all four CD4+ subsets.

As every portion of the isolated RNA was reverse transcribed, the sequencing read expressed TCRB transcripts. The table came from immunoSEQ multiplex PCR; TCRdb's copy has only in-frame clones and leaves some out. The sample includes almost 250,000 clones, about 14% of them seen just once. Blood was drawn once from each donor into heparinised tubes. The draws averaged about 110 mL. This clone was seen repeatedly, ten times or more. Its antigen is undetermined. Sample: naive CD4+ T cells from blood. This TCR was sampled from a middle-aged woman in good health.

CDR3 sequence reads: CSVRLIGAGANVLTF. The DNA for the CDR3 is TGCAGCGTTCGTTTAATAGGGGCTGGGGCCAACGTCCTGACTTTC. J is TRBJ2-6 and V is TRBV29-1; D perhaps matches TRBD1 (5 bases). The CDR3 sequence is 15 residues long. CDR1 is SQVTM and CDR2 is ANQGSEA in the germline V gene. V was trimmed by 5 bases and J by 2 bases, leaving 13 bases between them.